These T cell receptor beta chains were read from a single sample in a study of T-cell memory formation after mild COVID-19. TCRdb re-called the 5' RACE reads with MiXCR, one entry per CDR3 protein. This table has around 180,000 distinct CDR3 sequences, roughly 17% appearing once. The sample comprised PBMCs or a T cell subset sorted from them (not recorded which). Receptor source: an adult woman who had mild COVID-19 (a few samples of this study predate the infection). Cell type and time point are not known. The CDR3 runs from the conserved cysteine through the conserved F or W. A D gene is named only where the DNA matches it firmly.

D	V	CDR3
-	TRBV5-6	CASSLAGGRNTEAFF
-	TRBV23-1	CASSQSIREGGYGYTF
TRBD2	TRBV30	CAWSRLAGGQTQYF
TRBD1	TRBV10-3	CAISESDPGQLYNEQFF
-	TRBV12-3/TRBV12-4	CASSSSGASNQPQHF
TRBD2	TRBV10-1	CATSAGVSGKRTDTQYF
TRBD2	TRBV18	CASSPPGLAGGPGEQYF
TRBD1	TRBV5-1	CASRQGAEGYTF
-	TRBV5-1	CASSLAITDYGYTF
-	TRBV19	CASSKRGRDTEAFF
TRBD2	TRBV7-9	CASSLTRGGIFYNEQFF
-	TRBV24-1	CATSDLWGYEQYF
-	TRBV25-1	CASSALRQVDNEQFF
TRBD2	TRBV7-9	CASSFTSGRTGELFF
-	TRBV7-2	CASSNGALGYTF
TRBD1	TRBV5-1	CASSDGVRTGLREQYF
TRBD2	TRBV2	CATTRLAGGQEQYF
-	TRBV4-3	CASSQSSAQNTEAFF
TRBD2	TRBV18	CASSHGRRETQYF
-	TRBV5-1	CASSLFGTQHTDTQYF
-	TRBV12-3/TRBV12-4	CASSYQATNEKLFF
TRBD2	TRBV29-1	CSVFGTSGANSYEQYF
-	TRBV7-2	CASRLFRHRVGRGVGSSYEQYF
-	TRBV2	CASSVGYLGAGYTF